Listed below are T cell receptor beta chains from one sample, sequenced in a study of cytomegalovirus exposure and HLA in healthy donors. Clones were read by immunoSEQ multiplex PCR, and TCRdb kept only the in-frame ones, dropping some. The sample consists of roughly 130,000 clones, around 74% of them appearing once. Source material: PBMCs. The receptors shown here come from a man aged 18 to 29 in good health and CMV-seropositive. CDR3s include the opening cysteine and the closing phenylalanine or tryptophan. Each record gives: clone size, D gene, J gene, V gene, CDR3 DNA, CDR3 protein. D genes are given only for firm matches. The size field is filled for only some rows; it gives once, few, many or a size class.

>.|TRBD1|TRBJ1-1|TRBV19
TGTGCCAGTAGTCCAGGACAGGGGCCGAACACTGAAGCTTTCTTT
CASSPGQGPNTEAFF
>.|.|TRBJ2-7|TRBV5-1
TGCGCCAGCAGCTTGGGGGACAACTACGAGCAGTACTTC
CASSLGDNYEQYF
>few|.|TRBJ2-1|TRBV5-1
TGCGCCAGCAGCCCGGGCAATGAGCAGTTCTTC
CASSPGNEQFF
>.|TRBD1|TRBJ1-5|TRBV2
TGTGCCAGCAGTGATCAGTGGGGACAGGGAGACCTTTTTAGCAATCAGCCCCAGCATTTT
CASSDQWGQGDLFSNQPQHF
>few|.|TRBJ2-1|TRBV6-5
TGTGCCAGCAGTTACGATGGCGGTCTCTCCTACAATGAGCAGTTCTTC
CASSYDGGLSYNEQFF
>.|TRBD1|TRBJ2-7|TRBV7-8
TGTGCCAGCAGCTTGGGGACAGATTCGTTTGAGCAGTACTTC
CASSLGTDSFEQYF
>.|.|TRBJ2-2|TRBV6-1
TGTGCCAGCAATGCACGTTCTGGCAACACCGGGGAGCTGTTTTTT
CASNARSGNTGELFF
>.|TRBD2|TRBJ2-3|TRBV5-1
TGCGCCAGCAGCTCGCTAGCGGGAGAGGCAGATACGCAGTATTTT
CASSSLAGEADTQYF
>few|.|TRBJ1-1|TRBV2
TGTGCCAGCAGTGAAGCGCCCGGCAGGGGGAACACTGAAGCTTTCTTT
CASSEAPGRGNTEAFF
>.|.|TRBJ2-7|TRBV28
TGTGCCAGCAGTTCACAAACCTACGAGCAGTACTTC
CASSSQTYEQYF
>.|.|TRBJ2-5|TRBV28
TGTGCCAGCAGTTTACTCTCCCCAGGGCAAGAGACCCAGTACTTC
CASSLLSPGQETQYF
>.|TRBD1|TRBJ1-5|TRBV28
TGTGCCAGCAGACCGCCCGGACAGGGTAACCAGCCCCAGCATTTT
CASRPPGQGNQPQHF
>few|TRBD1|TRBJ2-1|TRBV11-3
TGTGCCAGCAGCCCCTCCAGGGGACAGGGGGCCTATGAGCAGTTCTTC
CASSPSRGQGAYEQFF
>.|.|TRBJ2-3|TRBV7-6
TGTGCCAGCAGCTTAGCGCGAGGGGATACGCAGTATTTT
CASSLARGDTQYF
>medium-sized|TRBD2|TRBJ2-3|TRBV6-4
TGTGCCAGCAGTGACAGAGCGGGGCAGGCAGATACGCAGTATTTT
CASSDRAGQADTQYF
>few|TRBD2|TRBJ2-3|TRBV7-2
TGTGCCAGCAGCTTTAGCGGGGGCACAGATACGCAGTATTTT
CASSFSGGTDTQYF
>.|.|TRBJ1-1|TRBV18
TGTGCCAGCTCACCTCTTTCTATACGGGTTATGAACACTGAAGCTTTCTTT
CASSPLSIRVMNTEAFF
>.|TRBD1|TRBJ1-1|TRBV5-8
TGTGCCAGCAGCTTGCGCGGGACAGGGGTTGAAGCTTTCTTT
CASSLRGTGVEAFF
>.|TRBD1|TRBJ2-7|TRBV18
TGTGCCAGCTCACCACGGATACAGGGGGCTAAGTACGAGCAGTACTTC
CASSPRIQGAKYEQYF
>.|.|TRBJ2-7|TRBV28
TGTGCCAGCAGTTTCGCCAGTTCCTACGAGCAGTACTTC
CASSFASSYEQYF
>few|TRBD1|TRBJ1-3|TRBV7-2
TGTGCCAGCAGCGCCGGACAGGCTGGAAACACCATATATTTT
CASSAGQAGNTIYF
>.|.|TRBJ1-4|TRBV9
TGTGCCAGCAGCGCAGGAAGAGTTAATGAAAAACTGTTTTTT
CASSAGRVNEKLFF
>.|.|TRBJ2-7|TRBV6-6
TGTGCCAGCAGTTACGGCATCTCCTACGAGCAGTACTTC
CASSYGISYEQYF
>.|TRBD1|TRBJ1-1|TRBV19
TGTGCCACCTCATCCCTACAGGGGCGAACTGAAGCTTTCTTT
CATSSLQGRTEAFF
>.|.|TRBJ2-5|TRBV19
TGTGCCAGTAGTCCCTCCCTGGGGAGAGGGGAGACCCAGTACTTC
CASSPSLGRGETQYF
>.|.|TRBJ1-1|TRBV27
TGTGCCAGCAGTTTATCGGGGCTCGACACTGAAGCTTTCTTT
CASSLSGLDTEAFF
>.|TRBD2|TRBJ2-7|TRBV6-1
TGTGCCAGCAGAGATCGACGGGGGGGGACCTACGAGCAGTACTTC
CASRDRRGGTYEQYF
>.|TRBD1|TRBJ2-2|TRBV11-2
TGTGCCAGCAGCCTACCGGACAGGGGAGGCGGGGAGCTGTTTTTT
CASSLPDRGGGELFF
>few|TRBD1|TRBJ1-1|TRBV6-5
TGTGCCAGCAGGATACAGGGGAATGCTGAAGCTTTCTTT
CASRIQGNAEAFF
>.|.|TRBJ2-1|TRBV7-9
TGTGCCAGCAGCTTAGAACCCCCCCGGGAGCGGTTTCATGAGCAGTTCTTC
CASSLEPPRERFHEQFF
>.|.|TRBJ2-7|TRBV6-1
TGTGCCAGCAGTGAAGCGAGTTGGCAGGGTGCCTACGAGCAGTACTTC
CASSEASWQGAYEQYF
>.|.|TRBJ2-1|TRBV19
TGTGCCAGTAGTATCCGCAATGAGCAGTTCTTC
CASSIRNEQFF
>.|.|TRBJ2-1|TRBV27
TGTGCCAGCAGTTCCCTTCTCTTTTACAATGAGCAGTTCTTC
CASSSLLFYNEQFF
>.|.|TRBJ2-3|TRBV13
TGTGCCAGCAGCTTCAGGGTCGGCACAGATACGCAGTATTTT
CASSFRVGTDTQYF
>.|TRBD2|TRBJ2-2|TRBV6-5
TGTGCCAGCAGCTTTAGCGGGGGGAGCACCGGGGAGCTGTTTTTT
CASSFSGGSTGELFF
>.|TRBD1|TRBJ2-7|TRBV2
TGTGCCAGCAGCAGGGGGCTTGGAGACGAGCAGTACTTC
CASSRGLGDEQYF
>few|TRBD1|TRBJ1-2|TRBV16
TGTGCCAGCAGCCTGCGGACAGGGACAAGAGATGGCTACACCTTC
CASSLRTGTRDGYTF
>.|.|TRBJ2-2|TRBV21-1
TGTGCCAGCAGCACCCGGGACAGGGATAGCACCGGGGAGCTGTTTTTT
CASSTRDRDSTGELFF
>.|.|TRBJ1-5|TRBV2
TGTGCCAGCAGGCGGGGGGAACAGCCCCAGCATTTT
CASRRGEQPQHF
>.|TRBD1|TRBJ2-5|TRBV18
TGTGCCAGCTCACCGGGGACAGGGGCCCAAGAGACCCAGTACTTC
CASSPGTGAQETQYF
>.|.|TRBJ2-3|TRBV13
TGTGCCAGCAGCCTCGTCGGTCCAGATACGCAGTATTTT
CASSLVGPDTQYF
>.|.|TRBJ1-6|TRBV9
TGTGCCAGCAGCCTACAGGGTAATTCACCCCTCCACTTT
CASSLQGNSPLHF
>.|.|TRBJ2-2|TRBV7-9
TGTGCCAGCAGCTTAATGGGGGACTCCAACACCGGGGAGCTGTTTTTT
CASSLMGDSNTGELFF
>.|.|TRBJ1-2|TRBV28
TGTGCCAGCAAGGGGTCTCCTACAGGGTTCTTCGGCTACACCTTC
CASKGSPTGFFGYTF
>.|TRBD2|TRBJ2-6|TRBV5-1
TGCGCCAGCACGACTAGCGGGAGAGGGTCTGGGGCCAACGTCCTGACTTTC
CASTTSGRGSGANVLTF
>.|TRBD1|TRBJ2-7|TRBV28
TGTGCCAGCAGTACCGGGACAGGCCTCGATTGGTACTTC
CASSTGTGLDWYF
>.|TRBD1|TRBJ1-1|TRBV28
TGTGCCAGCAGGCAGGGGGGGACAGGGTTTAGAGCTTTCTTT
CASRQGGTGFRAFF
>.|TRBD2|TRBJ2-1|TRBV6-5
TGTGCCAGCAGTTACTCGCGGGGGGATGAGCAGTTCTTC
CASSYSRGDEQFF
>.|.|TRBJ2-3|TRBV27
TGTGCCAGCAGTTCACCGGAGGATACGCAGTATTTT
CASSSPEDTQYF